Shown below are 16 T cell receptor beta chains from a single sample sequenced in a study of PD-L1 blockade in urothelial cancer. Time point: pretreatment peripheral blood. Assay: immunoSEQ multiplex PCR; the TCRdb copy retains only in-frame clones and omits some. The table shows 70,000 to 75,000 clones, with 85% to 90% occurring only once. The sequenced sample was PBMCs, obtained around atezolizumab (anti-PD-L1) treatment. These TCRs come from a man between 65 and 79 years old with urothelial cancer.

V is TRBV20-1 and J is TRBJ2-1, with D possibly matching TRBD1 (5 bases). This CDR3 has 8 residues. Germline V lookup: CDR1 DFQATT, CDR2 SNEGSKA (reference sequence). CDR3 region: CMPQGQFF. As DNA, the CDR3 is TGCATGCCCCAGGGGCAGTTCTTC.

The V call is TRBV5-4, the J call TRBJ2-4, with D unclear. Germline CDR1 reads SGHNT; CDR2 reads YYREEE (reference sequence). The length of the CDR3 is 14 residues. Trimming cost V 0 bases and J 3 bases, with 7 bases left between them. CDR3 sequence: CASSLDNSKNIQYF. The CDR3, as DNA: TGTGCCAGCAGCTTGGATAACAGCAAAAACATTCAGTACTTC.

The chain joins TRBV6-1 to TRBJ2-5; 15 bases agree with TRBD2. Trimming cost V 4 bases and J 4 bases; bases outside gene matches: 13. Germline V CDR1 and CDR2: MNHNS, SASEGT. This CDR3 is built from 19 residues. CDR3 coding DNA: TGTGCCAGCAGTGGTACTCCGGGACTAGCGGGAGGCCAGGGAGAGACCCAGTACTTC. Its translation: CASSGTPGLAGGQGETQYF.

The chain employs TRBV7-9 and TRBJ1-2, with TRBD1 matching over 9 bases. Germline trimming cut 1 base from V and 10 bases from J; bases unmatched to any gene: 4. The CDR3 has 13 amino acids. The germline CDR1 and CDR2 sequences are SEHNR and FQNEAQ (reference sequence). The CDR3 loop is CASSLDRGQVYTF. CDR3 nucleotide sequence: TGTGCCAGCAGCTTAGACAGGGGGCAGGTCTACACCTTC. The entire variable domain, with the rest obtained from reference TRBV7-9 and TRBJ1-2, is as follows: DTGVSQNPRHKITKRGQNVTFRCDPISEHNRLYWYRQTLGQGPEFLTYFQNEAQLEKSRLLSDRFSAERPKGSFSTLEIQRTEQGDSAMYLCASSLDRGQVYTFGSGTRLTVV.

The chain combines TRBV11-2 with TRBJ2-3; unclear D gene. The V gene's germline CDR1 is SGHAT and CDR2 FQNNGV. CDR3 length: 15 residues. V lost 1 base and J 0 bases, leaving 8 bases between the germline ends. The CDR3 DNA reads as TGTGCCAGCAGCTTAGTGGTCAGTAGCACAGATACGCAGTATTTT. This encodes CASSLVVSSTDTQYF.

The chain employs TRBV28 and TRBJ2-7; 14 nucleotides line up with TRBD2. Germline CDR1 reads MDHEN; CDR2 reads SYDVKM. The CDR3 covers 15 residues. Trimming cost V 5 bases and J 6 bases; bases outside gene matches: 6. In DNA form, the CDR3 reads TGTGCCAGCAGTGCCCCGGGACTAGCGGGAGTCGAGCAGTACTTC. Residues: CASSAPGLAGVEQYF.

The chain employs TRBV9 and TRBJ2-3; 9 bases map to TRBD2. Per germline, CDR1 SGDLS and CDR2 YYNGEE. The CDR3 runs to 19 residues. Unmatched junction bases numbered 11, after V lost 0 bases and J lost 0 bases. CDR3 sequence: CASSVVAGGPTYSTDTQYF. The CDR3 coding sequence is TGTGCCAGCAGCGTAGTGGCGGGAGGGCCGACTTATAGCACAGATACGCAGTATTTT. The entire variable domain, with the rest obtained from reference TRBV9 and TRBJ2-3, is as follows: DSGVTQTPKHLITATGQRVTLRCSPRSGDLSVYWYQQSLDQGLQFLIQYYNGEERAKGNILERFSAQQFPDLHSELNLSSLELGDSALYFCASSVVAGGPTYSTDTQYFGPGTRLTVL.

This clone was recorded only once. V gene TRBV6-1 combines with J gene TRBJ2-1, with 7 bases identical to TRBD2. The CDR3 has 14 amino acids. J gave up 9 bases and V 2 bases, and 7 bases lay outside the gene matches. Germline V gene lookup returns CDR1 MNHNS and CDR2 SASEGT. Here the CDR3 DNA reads TGTGCCAGCAGTGAACTCGGGGGGATTTCTGAGCAGTTCTTC. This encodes CASSELGGISEQFF.

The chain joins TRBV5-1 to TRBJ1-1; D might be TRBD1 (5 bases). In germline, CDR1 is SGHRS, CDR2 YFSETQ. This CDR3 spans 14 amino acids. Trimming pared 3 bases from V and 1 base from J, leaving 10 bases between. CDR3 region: CASSSRVGNTEAFF. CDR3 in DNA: TGCGCCAGCAGCTCCAGGGTAGGGAACACTGAAGCTTTCTTT. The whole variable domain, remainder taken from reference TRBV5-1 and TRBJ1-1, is KAGVTQTPRYLIKTRGQQVTLSCSPISGHRSVSWYQQTPGQGLQFLFEYFSETQRNKGNFPGRFSGRQFSNSRSEMNVSTLELGDSALYLCASSSRVGNTEAFFGQGTRLTVV.

The CDR3 here is CASSPGQAITDTQYF. Here the CDR3 DNA reads TGTGCCAGTAGCCCGGGACAGGCGATCACAGATACGCAGTATTTT. V gene TRBV19 combines with J gene TRBJ2-3; the match to TRBD1 covers 8 bases. Losses at the gene ends were 6 bases for V and 2 bases for J; bases not matched to a gene: 7. Germline lookup yields CDR1 LNHDA and CDR2 SQIVND (reference sequence). The CDR3 sequence is 15 residues long.

CDR3 residues: CASSLGLATDTQYF. The CDR3, as DNA: TGCGCCAGCAGCTTGGGACTAGCAACAGATACGCAGTATTTT. The chain employs TRBV5-1 and TRBJ2-3; 7 bases match TRBD2. CDR1 is SGHRS and CDR2 is YFSETQ in the germline V gene. The V and J ends lost 0 bases and 3 bases, in that order; junction bases with no gene match: 1. The CDR3 contains 14 residues.

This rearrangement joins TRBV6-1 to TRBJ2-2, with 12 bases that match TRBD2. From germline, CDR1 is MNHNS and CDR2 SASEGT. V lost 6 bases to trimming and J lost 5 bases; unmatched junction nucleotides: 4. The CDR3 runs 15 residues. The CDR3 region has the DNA TGTGCCAGCAGCGGGACTAGCGGGTGGACCGGGGAGCTGTTTTTT. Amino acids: CASSGTSGWTGELFF.

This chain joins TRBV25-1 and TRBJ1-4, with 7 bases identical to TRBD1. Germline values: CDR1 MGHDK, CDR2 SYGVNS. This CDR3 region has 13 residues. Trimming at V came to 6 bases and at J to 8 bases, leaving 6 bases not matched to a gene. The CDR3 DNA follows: TGTGCCAGCAGCGCGACAGGGTTGGAAAAACTGTTTTTT. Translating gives CASSATGLEKLFF.

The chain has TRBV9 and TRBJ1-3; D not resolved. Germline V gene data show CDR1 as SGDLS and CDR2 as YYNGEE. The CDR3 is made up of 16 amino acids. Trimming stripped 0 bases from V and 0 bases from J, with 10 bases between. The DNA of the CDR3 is TGTGCCAGCAGCGTAGAGGATGACAACTCTGGAAACACCATATATTTT. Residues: CASSVEDDNSGNTIYF.

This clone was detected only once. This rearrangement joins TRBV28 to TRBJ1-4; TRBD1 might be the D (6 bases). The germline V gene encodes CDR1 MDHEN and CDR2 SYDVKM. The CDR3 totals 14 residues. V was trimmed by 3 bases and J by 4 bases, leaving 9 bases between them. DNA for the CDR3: TGTGCCAGCAGTTTGACAGGCCTTAATGAAAAACTGTTTTTT. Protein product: CASSLTGLNEKLFF. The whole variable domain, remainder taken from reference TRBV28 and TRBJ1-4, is DVKVTQSSRYLVKRTGEKVFLECVQDMDHENMFWYRQDPGLGLRLIYFSYDVKMKEKGDIPEGYSVSREKKERFSLILESASTNQTSMYLCASSLTGLNEKLFFGSGTQLSVL.

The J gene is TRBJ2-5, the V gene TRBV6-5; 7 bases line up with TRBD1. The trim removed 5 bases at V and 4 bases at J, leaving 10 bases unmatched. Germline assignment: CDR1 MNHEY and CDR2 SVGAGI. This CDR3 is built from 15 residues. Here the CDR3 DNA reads TGTGCCAGCAGTAGGAGACAGGGCCACGGAGAGACCCAGTACTTC. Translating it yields CASSRRQGHGETQYF.